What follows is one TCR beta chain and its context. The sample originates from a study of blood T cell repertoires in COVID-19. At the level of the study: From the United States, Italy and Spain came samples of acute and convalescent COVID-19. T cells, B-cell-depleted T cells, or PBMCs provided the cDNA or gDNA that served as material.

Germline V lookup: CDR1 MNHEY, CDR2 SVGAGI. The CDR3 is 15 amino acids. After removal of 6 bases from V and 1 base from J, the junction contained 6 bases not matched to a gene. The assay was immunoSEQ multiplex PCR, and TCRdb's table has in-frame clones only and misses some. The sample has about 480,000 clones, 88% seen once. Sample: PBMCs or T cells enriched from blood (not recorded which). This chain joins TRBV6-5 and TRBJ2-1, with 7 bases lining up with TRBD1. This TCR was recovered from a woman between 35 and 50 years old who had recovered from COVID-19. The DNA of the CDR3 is TGTGCCAGCAGCTCCGGGACAGATTCCTACAATGAGCAGTTCTTC. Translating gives CASSSGTDSYNEQFF.